The 7 T cell receptor beta chains given below trace back to one sample, sequenced in a study of T-cell memory formation after mild COVID-19. TCRdb recomputed calls from the 5' RACE reads with MiXCR, one row per CDR3 protein. The table has under 300,000 distinct CDR3 sequences, roughly 16% seen once. The source material was PBMCs or a T cell subset sorted from them (not recorded which). The receptors derive from a man aged 18 to 29 who had mild COVID-19 (a few samples of this study predate the infection). Cell type and time point are not known.

The chain's CDR3 is CASSKSQGISNQPQHF. The CDR3, as DNA: TGTGCCAGCAGCAAATCACAGGGGATAAGCAATCAGCCCCAGCATTTT. This chain links TRBV12-3 or TRBV12-4 with TRBJ1-5; 7 nucleotides align to TRBD1. V shed 6 bases and J 1 base; nucleotides not matched to a gene: 9. There are 16 residues in the CDR3.

The chain has TRBV12-3 or TRBV12-4 and TRBJ1-4, with 11 bases matching TRBD1. The CDR3 has 15 residues. V shed 5 bases, J shed 8 bases, and the junction held 7 bases outside the gene matches. The CDR3 bases are TGTGCCAGCAGTGGGGCGGACAGGGGGCTCGAAAAACTGTTTTTT. This encodes CASSGADRGLEKLFF.

The sample holds a few counts of this clonotype. V and J are TRBV2 and TRBJ2-7, with D possibly being TRBD1 (5 bases). Germline loops: CDR1 SNHLY, CDR2 FYNNEI. With 3 bases removed from V and 2 bases from J, the gap between germline ends came to 8 bases. The length of the CDR3 is 13 residues. CDR3 residues: CASSEQGAYEQYF. The CDR3 nucleotides read TGTGCCAGCAGTGAGCAGGGTGCCTACGAGCAGTACTTC.

V and J are TRBV2 and TRBJ1-6, with a tentative D call TRBD1 (5 bases). V was trimmed by 1 base and J by 7 bases, leaving 11 bases between them. Germline V gene data show CDR1 as SNHLY and CDR2 as FYNNEI. The CDR3 contains 15 residues. The CDR3 bases are TGTGCCAGCAGTGAAGAGGGACTGAGCAATTCACCCCTCCACTTT. Amino acids: CASSEEGLSNSPLHF.

V and J are TRBV3-1 and TRBJ2-5; 7 positions agree with TRBD1. The germline V gene encodes CDR1 LGHDT and CDR2 YNNKEL (reference sequence). Trimming removed 4 bases from V and 5 bases from J; junction bases left unmatched: 10. The CDR3 is 15 residues long. The CDR3 DNA is TGTGCCAGCAGCCTCCCCGGGACAGAGGCGGAGACCCAGTACTTC. The encoded protein is CASSLPGTEAETQYF.

This clonotype was seen a few times. V is TRBV7-6 and J is TRBJ1-1, with a weak D call TRBD1 (6 bases). Deletions cut 5 bases from V and 11 bases from J, with 30 bases between. The CDR3 is 17 residues long. In germline, CDR1 is SGHVS, CDR2 FNYEAQ. The CDR3 DNA follows: TGTGCCAGCAGCCTGGGGGCCAGTACGGGATTTCTAAAATACGCTTTCTTT. This sequence encodes CASSLGASTGFLKYAFF.

This clonotype occurred once. The rearrangement uses TRBV6-6 and TRBJ1-2; D may be TRBD1 (5 bases). V was shortened by 2 bases and J by 7 bases, with 17 bases between the two germline ends. The germline V gene encodes CDR1 MNHNY and CDR2 SVGAGI (reference sequence). The CDR3 is 15 amino acids. The chain's CDR3 is CASSYMIRQGGGYTF. For the CDR3, the DNA is TGTGCCAGCAGTTACATGATTCGTCAGGGAGGTGGCTACACCTTC.